These 30 T cell receptor beta chains originate from one sample sequenced in a study of shared clonotypes between healthy human individuals. Sequencing was performed with immunoSEQ multiplex PCR; in TCRdb, only in-frame clones are kept and a portion is missing. The repertoire holds 2 million to 2.5 million clones, with about 90% as singletons. Sequenced input: naive CD4+ T cells from PBMCs. This sample's subset: CD45RA+ positively selected. The receptors here all came from a man younger than 35 in good health. Some clones in this sample may be carry-over from other donors' samples.

The chain joins TRBV2 to TRBJ2-7; 7 bases match TRBD2. V dropped 6 bases and J dropped 2; count of bases not matched to a gene: 4. The germline CDR1 and CDR2 sequences are SNHLY and FYNNEI. The CDR3 runs to 13 residues. The CDR3 loop reads CASSGTTPYEQYF. The CDR3 DNA sequence: TGTGCCAGCAGCGGGACTACCCCCTACGAGCAGTACTTC.

V gene TRBV15 combines with J gene TRBJ1-1, with D maybe TRBD1 (5 bases). V lost 3 bases and J lost 3, with 11 bases in between. This CDR3 contains 14 residues. Germline V CDR1 and CDR2: LNHNV, YYDKDF (reference sequence). The CDR3 loop reads CATSSFGGDTEAFF. The CDR3 DNA reads TGTGCCACCAGCAGTTTCGGAGGGGACACTGAAGCTTTCTTT. The variable domain in full, with the rest retrieved from reference TRBV15 and TRBJ1-1, is DAMVIQNPRYQVTQFGKPVTLSCSQTLNHNVMYWYQQKSSQAPKLLFHYYDKDFNNEADTPDNFQSRRPNTSFCFLDIRSPGLGDTAMYLCATSSFGGDTEAFFGQGTRLTVV.

V gene TRBV29-1 combines with J gene TRBJ2-1, with D perhaps TRBD1 or TRBD2 (5 bases each). The CDR3 extends over 10 amino acids. Trimming cost V 6 bases and J 8 bases, with 8 bases left between them. CDR1 and CDR2 from the germline V gene are SQVTM and ANQGSEA. The CDR3: CSVEGHEQFF. As DNA, the CDR3 is TGCAGCGTCGAGGGGCATGAGCAGTTCTTC.

The V gene is TRBV13, the J gene TRBJ2-3; the D gene is possibly TRBD2 (5 bases). Per the germline V gene, CDR1 is PRHDT and CDR2 is FYEKMQ (reference sequence). Trimming left V 5 bases short and J 3 bases short, with 15 bases between. The CDR3 totals 15 residues. In DNA form, the CDR3 reads TGTGCCAGCAGCGTTATGGGAGCTACGACAGATACGCAGTATTTT. This encodes CASSVMGATTDTQYF.

The CDR3 sequence is CASSIRPGQGNEQYF. The CDR3 coding sequence is TGCGCCAGCAGCATACGACCGGGACAGGGAAACGAGCAGTACTTC. The V call is TRBV5-1, the J call TRBJ2-7; TRBD1 agrees at 9 bases. The CDR3 spans 15 residues. CDR1 SGHRS and CDR2 YFSETQ come from the germline V gene. V dropped 4 bases and J dropped 5; count of bases not matched to a gene: 10. The whole variable domain, filled in from reference TRBV5-1 and TRBJ2-7, reads KAGVTQTPRYLIKTRGQQVTLSCSPISGHRSVSWYQQTPGQGLQFLFEYFSETQRNKGNFPGRFSGRQFSNSRSEMNVSTLELGDSALYLCASSIRPGQGNEQYFGPGTRLTVT.

This chain links TRBV27 with TRBJ2-3; the match to TRBD2 covers 11 bases. Germline values: CDR1 MNHEY, CDR2 SMNVEV (reference sequence). Trimming cost V 5 bases and J 4 bases; bases outside gene matches: 23. The CDR3 sequence is 21 residues long. CDR3 sequence: CASSQRPGLAGLPGDADTQYF. DNA of the CDR3: TGTGCCAGCAGTCAAAGACCCGGACTAGCGGGCCTACCGGGGGACGCAGATACGCAGTATTTT.

This chain joins TRBV2 and TRBJ1-5; no clear D. This CDR3 is 13 amino acids long. CDR1 is SNHLY and CDR2 is FYNNEI in the germline V gene. The V end was cut by 4 bases, the J end by 5 bases, with 9 bases between. The CDR3 nucleotides read TGTGCCAGCAGTGGACCGATAGATCAGCCCCAGCATTTT. Amino acids: CASSGPIDQPQHF.

With respect to this clone: Other nucleotide sequences in the sample specify the same CDR3. The CDR3 sequence: CASSPPGTGANVLTF. The CDR3 DNA reads TGTGCCAGCTCTCCCCCGGGTACTGGGGCCAACGTCCTGACTTTC. The chain links TRBV18 to TRBJ2-6; D gene uncertain. V was pared by 6 bases and J by 2 bases, with 11 bases between. Germline loops: CDR1 KGHSH, CDR2 LQKENI. The CDR3 loop spans 15 amino acids.

This chain connects TRBV6-5 to TRBJ1-1, with D possibly being TRBD1 (5 bases). The CDR3 contains 15 residues. The germline V gene has CDR1 MNHEY and CDR2 SVGAGI. V was trimmed by 7 bases and J by 1 base, leaving 16 bases between them. As DNA, the CDR3 is TGTGCCAGCACCCCTGGGGGATTGGGGAACACTGAAGCTTTCTTT. Amino acid sequence: CASTPGGLGNTEAFF.

The rearrangement joins TRBV19 to TRBJ2-7; a possible D gene is TRBD1 (7 bases). This CDR3 comprises 15 residues. V was clipped by 3 bases and J by 10 bases, with 22 bases between them. In germline, CDR1 is LNHDA, CDR2 SQIVND (reference sequence). In DNA, the CDR3 is TGTGCCAGTAGTATCGGGGGACAGCCCGGAGGGGAACAGTACTTC. Protein product: CASSIGGQPGGEQYF.

The gene calls are TRBV19 and TRBJ2-6, with D unclear. CDR3 length: 18 amino acids. The V gene's germline CDR1 is LNHDA and CDR2 SQIVND (reference sequence). Trimming pared 7 bases from V and 0 bases from J, leaving 19 bases between. CDR3 nucleotide sequence: TGTGCCAGTACCAGACTCCCCGCAGGTCCCTCTGGGGCCAACGTCCTGACTTTC. It encodes CASTRLPAGPSGANVLTF.

V and J are TRBV4-2 and TRBJ2-7, with D unclear. Germline CDR1 reads LGHNA; CDR2 reads YNFKEQ. This CDR3 is 15 amino acids long. V was shortened by 0 bases and J by 3 bases, with 12 bases between the two germline ends. This chain's CDR3 is CASSQDMARGYEQYF. DNA of the CDR3: TGTGCCAGCAGCCAAGACATGGCCCGTGGCTACGAGCAGTACTTC.

The chain has TRBV5-4 and TRBJ2-7; TRBD2 is a possible D gene (5 bases). Germline V gene lookup returns CDR1 SGHNT and CDR2 YYREEE (reference sequence). Trimming removed 1 base at V and 6 bases at J, with 20 bases between. The CDR3 runs to 16 residues. Written as DNA, the CDR3 is TGTGCCAGCAGCTTGTATTCGCCTCGGACTTCGCGCGAGCAGTACTTC. It codes for CASSLYSPRTSREQYF.

CDR3 protein: CASSSPTSGRNNEQYF. In DNA form, the CDR3 reads TGTGCCAGCAGCTCCCCGACTAGCGGGAGGAACAACGAGCAGTACTTC. This chain joins TRBV5-4 and TRBJ2-7, with 13 bases that match TRBD2. V lost 3 bases to trimming and J lost 5 bases; unmatched junction nucleotides: 8. CDR1 SGHNT and CDR2 YYREEE come from the germline V gene (reference sequence). CDR3 length: 16 residues.

The rearrangement joins TRBV6-1 to TRBJ2-1; D is undetermined. This CDR3 comprises 11 residues. V was cut by 5 bases and J by 11 bases, with 10 bases left in between. Germline assignment: CDR1 MNHNS and CDR2 SASEGT. CDR3 in amino acids: CASSQINQQFF. Written as DNA, the CDR3 is TGTGCCAGCAGTCAAATCAACCAGCAGTTCTTC.

The chain couples TRBV18 to TRBJ2-1; 12 bases line up with TRBD2. Germline loops: CDR1 KGHSH, CDR2 LQKENI. The V segment lost 1 base and the J segment 3 bases; nucleotides outside the gene matches: 4. This CDR3 region has 17 residues. The CDR3 is CASSPLTSGGIYNEQFF. The CDR3 DNA follows: TGTGCCAGCTCACCACTAACTAGCGGGGGGATCTACAATGAGCAGTTCTTC.

The chain employs TRBV11-2 and TRBJ2-1; a weak D match, TRBD1 (6 bases). CDR3 length: 14 amino acids. The V end lost 5 bases, the J end lost 3 bases, and 11 bases lay between the germline ends. CDR1 is SGHAT, CDR2 FQNNGV, per germline. DNA for the CDR3: TGTGCCAGCAGCCGACAGGAGAACTACAATGAGCAGTTCTTC. This sequence encodes CASSRQENYNEQFF.

This clone was seen only once. V is TRBV19 and J is TRBJ2-2, with D perhaps assigned TRBD1 or TRBD2 (6 bases each). V gave up 4 bases and J gave up 1 base, with 10 bases separating them. CDR3 length: 15 residues. Germline V gene sequence: CDR1 LNHDA, CDR2 SQIVND (reference sequence). In DNA form, the CDR3 reads TGTGCCAGTAGTAGAGGGGGGCAGAACACCGGGGAGCTGTTTTTT. Its protein product is CASSRGGQNTGELFF. Based on the CDR3 plus reference TRBV19 and TRBJ2-2, the full variable domain is DGGITQSPKYLFRKEGQNVTLSCEQNLNHDAMYWYRQDPGQGLRLIYYSQIVNDFQKGDIAEGYSVSREKKESFPLTVTSAQKNPTAFYLCASSRGGQNTGELFFGEGSRLTVL.

This chain uses TRBV28 with TRBJ2-5; D may be TRBD1 (7 bases). V was trimmed by 3 bases and J by 4 bases, leaving 15 bases between them. The germline gives CDR1 MDHEN, CDR2 SYDVKM. The CDR3 covers 15 residues. The CDR3 coding sequence is TGTGCCAGCAGTTTCCCCAGCAGGGGGGTAGAGACCCAGTACTTC. This gives the protein CASSFPSRGVETQYF.

V and J are TRBV5-8 and TRBJ2-1; 11 bases line up with TRBD2. The CDR3 sequence is 16 residues long. Germline loops: CDR1 SGHTS, CDR2 YDEGEE. V dropped 4 bases and J dropped 1; count of bases not matched to a gene: 4. The CDR3 DNA sequence: TGTGCCAGCAGCCGAACTAGCGGGAGTTCCTACAATGAGCAGTTCTTC. Amino acid sequence: CASSRTSGSSYNEQFF.

V gene TRBV29-1 combines with J gene TRBJ2-1, with 12 nucleotides matching TRBD2. Losses at the gene ends were 5 bases for V and 7 bases for J; bases not matched to a gene: 15. The CDR3 runs to 17 residues. CDR1 and CDR2 from the germline V gene are SQVTM and ANQGSEA. The CDR3 nucleotides are TGCAGCGTTTCTCCTAGCGGGAGGGCCTCGGTGAAAAATGAGCAGTTCTTC. This translates into CSVSPSGRASVKNEQFF.

This rearrangement joins TRBV25-1 to TRBJ2-5, with D possibly being TRBD1 (6 bases). CDR1 and CDR2 from the germline V gene are MGHDK and SYGVNS. V lost 9 bases, J lost 3 bases, and 14 bases lay in between. The CDR3 loop spans 13 amino acids. The CDR3 nucleotides read TGTGCCAGTGCACAGGGAAATAAAGAGACCCAGTACTTC. Protein product: CASAQGNKETQYF.

This clone was recorded a few times. V and J are TRBV2 and TRBJ1-5; a possible D gene is TRBD1 (5 bases). Looked up from germline, CDR1 is SNHLY and CDR2 is FYNNEI. V dropped 3 bases and J dropped 4 bases, with 7 bases sitting between them. This CDR3 region has 13 residues. CDR3 coding DNA: TGTGCCAGCAGTGAGACAGAGAATCAGCCCCAGCATTTT. Translation: CASSETENQPQHF. Together with reference TRBV2 and TRBJ1-5, the CDR3 gives the full variable domain: EPEVTQTPSHQVTQMGQEVILRCVPISNHLYFYWYRQILGQKVEFLVSFYNNEISEKSEIFDDQFSVERPDGSNFTLKIRSTKLEDSAMYFCASSETENQPQHFGDGTRLSIL.

This chain uses TRBV4-1 with TRBJ2-1; D gene ambiguous. This CDR3 is built from 15 residues. CDR1 and CDR2 from the germline V gene are MGHRA and YSYEKL. Trimming took off 0 bases at V and 3 bases at J, with 9 bases between the two ends. In DNA form, the CDR3 reads TGCGCCAGCAGCCAAGATTACCCCAACTACAATGAGCAGTTCTTC. This gives the protein CASSQDYPNYNEQFF.

This sequence joins TRBV7-2 and TRBJ1-1; D remains unclear. The germline V gene encodes CDR1 SGHTA and CDR2 FQGNSA. V lost 0 bases to trimming and J lost 9 bases, with 14 bases between them. The CDR3 consists of 14 residues. CDR3 DNA sequence: TGTGCCAGCAGCTTAGCGTTCTCCGACGGGAAAGCTTTCTTT. It codes for CASSLAFSDGKAFF. Full variable domain (missing parts from reference TRBV7-2 and TRBJ1-1): GAGVSQSPSNKVTEKGKDVELRCDPISGHTALYWYRQSLGQGLEFLIYFQGNSAPDKSGLPSDRFSAERTGGSVSTLTIQRTQQEDSAVYLCASSLAFSDGKAFFGQGTRLTVV.

The chain uses TRBV2 and TRBJ1-5; 7 bases map to TRBD1. The V gene's germline CDR1 is SNHLY and CDR2 FYNNEI. V lost 3 bases and J lost 11; bases outside the gene matches: 7. The CDR3 consists of 13 residues. The CDR3 loop reads CASSEGQLMSQHF. DNA for the CDR3: TGTGCCAGCAGTGAGGGACAGTTAATGTCCCAGCATTTT.

About this clone: This same CDR3 is encoded by further DNA sequences in the sample. This chain uses TRBV19 with TRBJ2-5; D possibly matches TRBD1 or TRBD2 (6 bases each). CDR1 and CDR2 (germline): LNHDA, SQIVND (reference sequence). The V gene lost 9 bases and the J gene lost 4 bases, with 15 bases spanning the gap. The CDR3 totals 13 residues. DNA of the CDR3: TGTGCCAGCCGGGGGCAAGGGGGAGAGACCCAGTACTTC. As protein: CASRGQGGETQYF. The full variable domain, in which reference TRBV19 and TRBJ2-5 provide the parts outside the CDR3, is DGGITQSPKYLFRKEGQNVTLSCEQNLNHDAMYWYRQDPGQGLRLIYYSQIVNDFQKGDIAEGYSVSREKKESFPLTVTSAQKNPTAFYLCASRGQGGETQYFGPGTRLLVL.

The genes are TRBV6-5 and TRBJ2-2; weak D call: TRBD1 (6 bases). The CDR3 contains 16 residues. V gave up 4 bases and J gave up 5 bases, with 17 bases separating them. Germline loops: CDR1 MNHEY, CDR2 SVGAGI. The CDR3 loop reads CASSFDRRIETGELFF. In nucleotides, the CDR3 is TGTGCCAGCAGTTTCGACAGGAGGATAGAGACCGGGGAGCTGTTTTTT.

The V and J genes are TRBV27 and TRBJ1-2; D possibly corresponds to TRBD1 (6 bases). The V gene's germline CDR1 is MNHEY and CDR2 SMNVEV (reference sequence). V lost 6 bases, J lost 4 bases, and 12 bases lay in between. CDR3 size: 13 residues. CDR3: CASSRTVSYGYTF. CDR3 DNA: TGTGCCAGCAGCCGGACAGTAAGCTATGGCTACACCTTC.

The chain employs TRBV5-1 and TRBJ2-3, with TRBD2 identical over 10 bases. The length of the CDR3 is 15 residues. In germline, CDR1 is SGHRS, CDR2 YFSETQ. Trimming took 4 bases from V and 3 from J; bases not matched to a gene: 5. The CDR3 here is CASSRLAGVTDTQYF. As DNA, the CDR3 is TGCGCCAGCAGCAGGCTAGCGGGAGTGACAGATACGCAGTATTTT.